This T cell receptor (beta chain) comes out of a study of shared clonotypes between healthy human individuals. Study in general: The donors, two women and three men, were aged 18 to 49.

Subsets obtained from CD4+ cells comprised CD45RA+ naive and CD45RA-negative memory cells. The V gene's germline CDR1 is MNHGY and CDR2 SVAAGI. The CDR3 runs to 15 residues. The ends were cut back, 2 bases at V and 2 bases at J, with 13 bases in the middle. Concerning this clone itself: Antigen specificity is unknown.

General observations from the study: Memory subsets generally showed smaller estimated richness than naive subsets did.

In replicate PCRs of sorted subsets, roughly 200 ng DNA, tens of thousands of T cell genomes, was used. Libraries were prepared by immunoSEQ multiplex PCR; TCRdb keeps only in-frame clonotypes and omits some of them. The profile shows some 500,000 clones, 90% to 96% of them singletons. This receptor was taken from a woman aged 25 to 45 in good health. What was sequenced was naive CD4+ T cells sorted from blood. Subset: CD45RA+ positively selected. The chain employs TRBV6-9 and TRBJ2-7; D not resolved. This CDR3 is CASSYRRTEAYEQYF. CDR3 DNA sequence: TGTGCCAGCAGTTATAGGAGAACAGAAGCCTACGAGCAGTACTTC.